This T cell receptor (beta chain) was identified during a study of blood T cells in healthy people across ages. Sample-barcoded 5' priming and a J-beta primer mix drove a second PCR of 7 to 11 cycles. One entry per CDR3 protein results from TCRdb running MiXCR on the 5' RACE reads. This table holds 1.5 million to 2 million distinct CDR3 sequences, just under 50% found once. Trimming shortened V by 5 bases and J by 8 bases, and 15 bases separated the two germline ends. Per the germline V gene, CDR1 is SEHNR and CDR2 is FQNEAQ (reference sequence). The CDR3 spans 14 residues. The rearrangement links TRBV7-9 to TRBJ1-4, with D unclear. The receptor comes from a woman aged 40 to 49 in good health. Sequenced material: blood. The DNA of the CDR3 is TGTGCCAGCAGCCACCTCGACACGGGGGAAAAACTGTTTTTT. Encoded protein: CASSHLDTGEKLFF.